These T cell receptor beta chains were read from a single sample in a study of blood T cell repertoires in COVID-19. Generated by immunoSEQ multiplex PCR, the TCRdb table keeps only in-frame clones and is missing some. The repertoire consists of around 200,000 clones, with around four fifths occurring once and the leading ten covering roughly 8.2%. The sequenced sample consisted of peripheral blood. These receptors were obtained from a woman aged 50 to 60 with acute or convalescent COVID-19. CDR3s include the opening cysteine and the closing phenylalanine or tryptophan. Fields, in order: V gene, J gene, CDR3 protein.

TRBV28	TRBJ2-5	CATTPSLGGRETQYF
TRBV6-5	TRBJ2-7	CASSRQGISAYEQYF
TRBV10-3	TRBJ2-1	CAIGETGKLGYNEQFF
TRBV6-5	TRBJ2-7	CASSSGQGRYEQYF
TRBV30	TRBJ2-7	CAWGQGLISVHEQYF
TRBV7-6	TRBJ1-1	CASSTGFGQGRNTEAFF
TRBV5-1	TRBJ2-7	CASSQGSGYEQYF
TRBV2	TRBJ1-5	CASSYTGVSNQPQHF
TRBV23-1	TRBJ2-7	CASRIQGVGDQYF
TRBV6-5	TRBJ2-3	CASRGTSGYTDTQYF
TRBV24-1	TRBJ1-2	CATSDTTLTGWYGYTF
TRBV27	TRBJ2-1	CASRNPGQRYNEQFF
TRBV5-4	TRBJ2-2	CASTPRVDTGELFF
TRBV10-3	TRBJ1-1	CAISEWDTLRAEAFF
TRBV11-2	TRBJ1-4	CASSLMGGAFEKLFF
TRBV13	TRBJ1-1	CASSKRGTSNTEAFF
TRBV28	TRBJ1-5	CASSLRQSNQPQHF
TRBV2	TRBJ2-3	CASSPDRAGGDTQYF
TRBV10-3	TRBJ2-2	CAIRGTSGNTGELFF
TRBV2	TRBJ2-6	CATQQGSGANVLTF
TRBV19	TRBJ2-6	CASRGQGDSGANVLTF
TRBV6-4	TRBJ2-2	CASREESGTGELFF
TRBV6-1	TRBJ2-1	CASSEWVGRNNEQFF
TRBV2	TRBJ2-7	CASSEALGGSTYEQYF
TRBV3-1/TRBV3-2	TRBJ2-1	CASSPAILLNNEQFF
TRBV3-1/TRBV3-2	TRBJ2-7	CASSPGRPREEQYF